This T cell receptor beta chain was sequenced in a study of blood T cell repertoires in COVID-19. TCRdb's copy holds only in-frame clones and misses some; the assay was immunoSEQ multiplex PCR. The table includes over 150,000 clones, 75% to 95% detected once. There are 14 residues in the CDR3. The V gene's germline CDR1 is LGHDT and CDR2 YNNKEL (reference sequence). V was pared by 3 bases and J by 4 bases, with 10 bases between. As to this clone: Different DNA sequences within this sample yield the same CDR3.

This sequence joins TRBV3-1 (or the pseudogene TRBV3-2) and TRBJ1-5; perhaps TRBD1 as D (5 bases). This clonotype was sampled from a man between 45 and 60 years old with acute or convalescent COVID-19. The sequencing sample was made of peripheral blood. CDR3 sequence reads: CASSHQGSNQPQHF. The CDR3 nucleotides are TGTGCCAGCAGCCATCAGGGCAGTAATCAGCCCCAGCATTTT.